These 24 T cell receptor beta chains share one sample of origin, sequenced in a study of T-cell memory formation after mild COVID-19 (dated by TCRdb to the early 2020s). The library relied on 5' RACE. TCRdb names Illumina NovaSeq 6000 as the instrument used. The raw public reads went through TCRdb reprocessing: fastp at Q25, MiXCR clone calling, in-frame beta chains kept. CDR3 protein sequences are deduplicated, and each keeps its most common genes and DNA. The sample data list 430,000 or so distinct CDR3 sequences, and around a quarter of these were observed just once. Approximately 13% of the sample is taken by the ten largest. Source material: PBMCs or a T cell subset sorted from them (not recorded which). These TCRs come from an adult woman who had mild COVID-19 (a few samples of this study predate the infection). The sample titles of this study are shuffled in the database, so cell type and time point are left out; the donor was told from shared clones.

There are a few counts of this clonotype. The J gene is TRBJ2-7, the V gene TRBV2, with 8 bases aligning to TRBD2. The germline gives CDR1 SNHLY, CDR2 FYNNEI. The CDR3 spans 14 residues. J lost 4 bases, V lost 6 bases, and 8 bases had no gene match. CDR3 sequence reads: CASRASGGPYEQYF. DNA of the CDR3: TGTGCCAGCAGGGCTTCGGGGGGGCCGTACGAGCAGTACTTC. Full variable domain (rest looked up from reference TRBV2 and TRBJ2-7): EPEVTQTPSHQVTQMGQEVILRCVPISNHLYFYWYRQILGQKVEFLVSFYNNEISEKSEIFDDQFSVERPDGSNFTLKIRSTKLEDSAMYFCASRASGGPYEQYFGPGTRLTVT.

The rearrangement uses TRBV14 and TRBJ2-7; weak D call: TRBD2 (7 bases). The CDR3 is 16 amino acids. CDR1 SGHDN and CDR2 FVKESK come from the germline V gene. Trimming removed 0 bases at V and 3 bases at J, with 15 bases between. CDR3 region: CASSQEMRGLRYEQYF. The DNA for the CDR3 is TGTGCCAGCAGCCAAGAAATGCGGGGGCTCCGCTACGAGCAGTACTTC. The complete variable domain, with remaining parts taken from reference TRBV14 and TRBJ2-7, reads EAGVTQFPSHSVIEKGQTVTLRCDPISGHDNLYWYRRVMGKEIKFLLHFVKESKQDESGMPNNRFLAERTGGTYSTLKVQPAELEDSGVYFCASSQEMRGLRYEQYFGPGTRLTVT.

This chain's CDR3 is CASSLGPTGEDTGELFF. CDR3 sequence (DNA): TGTGCCAGCAGCTTAGGCCCGACAGGGGAAGACACCGGGGAGCTGTTTTTT. The chain combines TRBV11-2 with TRBJ2-2, with TRBD1 matching 8 bases. V shed 1 base, J shed 3 bases, and the junction held 7 bases outside the gene matches. This CDR3 is built from 17 residues. The germline V gene encodes CDR1 SGHAT and CDR2 FQNNGV.

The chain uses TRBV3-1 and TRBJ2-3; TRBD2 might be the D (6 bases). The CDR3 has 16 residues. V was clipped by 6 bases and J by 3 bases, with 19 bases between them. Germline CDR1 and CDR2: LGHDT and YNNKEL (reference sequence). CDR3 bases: TGTGCCAGCAGGTCCCCGGAGGGGAGTTCAACAGATACGCAGTATTTT. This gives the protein CASRSPEGSSTDTQYF.

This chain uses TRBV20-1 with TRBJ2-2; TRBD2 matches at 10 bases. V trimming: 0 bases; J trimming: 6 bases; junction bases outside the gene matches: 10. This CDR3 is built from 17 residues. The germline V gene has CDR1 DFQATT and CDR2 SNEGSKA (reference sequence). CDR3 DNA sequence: TGCAGTGCTAGAGATGGGTTAGCGGGAGGAGACGCCGGGGAGCTGTTTTTT. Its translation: CSARDGLAGGDAGELFF.

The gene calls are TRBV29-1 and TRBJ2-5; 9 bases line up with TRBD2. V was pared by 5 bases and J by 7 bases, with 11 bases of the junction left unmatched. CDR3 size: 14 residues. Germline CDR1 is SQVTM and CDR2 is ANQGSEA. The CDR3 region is CSVKAAGGPRTQYF. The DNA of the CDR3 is TGCAGCGTTAAGGCGGCGGGAGGGCCGAGGACCCAGTACTTC.

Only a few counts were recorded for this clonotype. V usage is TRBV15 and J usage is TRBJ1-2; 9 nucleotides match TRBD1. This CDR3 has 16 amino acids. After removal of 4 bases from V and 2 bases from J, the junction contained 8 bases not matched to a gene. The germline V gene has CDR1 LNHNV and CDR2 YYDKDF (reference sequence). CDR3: CATSTAGTGFNYGYTF. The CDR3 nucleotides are TGTGCCACCAGCACTGCCGGGACAGGGTTCAACTATGGCTACACCTTC.

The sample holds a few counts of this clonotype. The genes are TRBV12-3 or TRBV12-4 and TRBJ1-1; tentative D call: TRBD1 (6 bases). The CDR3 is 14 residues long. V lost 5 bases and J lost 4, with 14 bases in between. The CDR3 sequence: CASSVHGTPTEAFF. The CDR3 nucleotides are TGTGCCAGCAGTGTCCACGGGACACCCACTGAAGCTTTCTTT.

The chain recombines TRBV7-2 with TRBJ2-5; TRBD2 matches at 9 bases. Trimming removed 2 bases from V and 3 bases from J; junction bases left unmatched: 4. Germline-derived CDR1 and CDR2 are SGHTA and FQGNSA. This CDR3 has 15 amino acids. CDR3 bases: TGTGCCAGCAGCTTAAGCGGGGGGCAGGAAGAGACCCAGTACTTC. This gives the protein CASSLSGGQEETQYF.

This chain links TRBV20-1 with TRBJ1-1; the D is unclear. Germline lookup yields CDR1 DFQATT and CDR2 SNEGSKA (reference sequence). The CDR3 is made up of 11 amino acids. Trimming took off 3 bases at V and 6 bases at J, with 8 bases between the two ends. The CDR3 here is CSARRAPEAFF. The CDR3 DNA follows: TGCAGTGCTAGGAGGGCTCCTGAAGCTTTCTTT.

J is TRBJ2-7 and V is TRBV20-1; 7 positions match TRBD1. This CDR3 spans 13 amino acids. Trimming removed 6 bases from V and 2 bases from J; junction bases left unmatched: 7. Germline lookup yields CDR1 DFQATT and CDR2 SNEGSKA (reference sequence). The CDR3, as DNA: TGCAGTGCCCGCACAGGGGCGGCCTACGAGCAGTACTTC. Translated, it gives CSARTGAAYEQYF.

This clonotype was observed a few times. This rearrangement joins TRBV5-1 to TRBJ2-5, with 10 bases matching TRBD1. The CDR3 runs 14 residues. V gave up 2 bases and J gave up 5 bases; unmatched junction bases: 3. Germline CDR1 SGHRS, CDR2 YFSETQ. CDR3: CASSFETGGETQYF. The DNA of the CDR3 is TGCGCCAGCAGCTTCGAGACAGGGGGCGAGACCCAGTACTTC.

CDR3 region: CASSPAEGGTYHLEAFF. The CDR3 region has the DNA TGTGCCAGCAGTCCAGCAGAGGGTGGGACGTATCACCTTGAAGCTTTCTTT. This chain links TRBV12-3 or TRBV12-4 with TRBJ1-1; maybe TRBD1 (5 bases). The ends were cut back, 5 bases at V and 7 bases at J, with 26 bases in the middle. This CDR3 region has 17 residues.

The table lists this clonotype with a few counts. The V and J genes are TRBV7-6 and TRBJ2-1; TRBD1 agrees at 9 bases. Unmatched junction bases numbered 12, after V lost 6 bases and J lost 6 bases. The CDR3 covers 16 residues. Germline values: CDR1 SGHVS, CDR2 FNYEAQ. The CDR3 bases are TGTGCCAGCAGGTCTTCACAGGGGGCGTGGGGCAATGAGCAGTTCTTC. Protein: CASRSSQGAWGNEQFF.

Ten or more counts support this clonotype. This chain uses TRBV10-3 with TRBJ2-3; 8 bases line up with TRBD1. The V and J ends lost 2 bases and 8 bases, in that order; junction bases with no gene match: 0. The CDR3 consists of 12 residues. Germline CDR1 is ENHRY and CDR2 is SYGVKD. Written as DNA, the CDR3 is TGTGCCATCAGTGAGGACAGGGGTACGCAGTATTTT. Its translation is CAISEDRGTQYF.

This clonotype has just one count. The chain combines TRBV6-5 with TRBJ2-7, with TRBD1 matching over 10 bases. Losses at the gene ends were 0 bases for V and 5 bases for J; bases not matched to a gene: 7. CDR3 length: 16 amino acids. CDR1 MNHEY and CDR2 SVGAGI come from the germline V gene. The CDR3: CASSYSWGDRGDEQYF. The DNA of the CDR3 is TGTGCCAGCAGTTACTCGTGGGGGGACAGGGGAGACGAGCAGTACTTC.

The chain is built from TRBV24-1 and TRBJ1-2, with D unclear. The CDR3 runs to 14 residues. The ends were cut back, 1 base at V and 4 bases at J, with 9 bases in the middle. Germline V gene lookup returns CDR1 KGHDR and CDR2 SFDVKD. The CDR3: CATSDFRHSYGYTF. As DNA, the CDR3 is TGTGCCACCAGTGATTTTCGGCATAGCTATGGCTACACCTTC.

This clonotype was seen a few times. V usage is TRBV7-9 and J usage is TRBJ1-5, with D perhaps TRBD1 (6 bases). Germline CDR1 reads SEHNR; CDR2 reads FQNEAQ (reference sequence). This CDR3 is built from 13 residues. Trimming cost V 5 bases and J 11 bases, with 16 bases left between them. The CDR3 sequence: CASSNRDTRTQHF. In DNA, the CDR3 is TGTGCCAGCAGCAACCGGGACACCCGGACCCAGCATTTT. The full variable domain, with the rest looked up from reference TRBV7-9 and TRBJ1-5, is DTGVSQNPRHKITKRGQNVTFRCDPISEHNRLYWYRQTLGQGPEFLTYFQNEAQLEKSRLLSDRFSAERPKGSFSTLEIQRTEQGDSAMYLCASSNRDTRTQHFGDGTRLSIL.

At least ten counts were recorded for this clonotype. CDR3 sequence reads: CASSEAVYGRKKNEQFF. The CDR3 DNA reads TGTGCCAGCAGTGAAGCGGTCTACGGGAGGAAGAAAAATGAGCAGTTCTTC. The J gene is TRBJ2-1, the V gene TRBV2; 7 positions match TRBD2. The germline CDR1 and CDR2 sequences are SNHLY and FYNNEI. V shed 0 bases, J shed 7 bases, and the junction held 12 bases outside the gene matches. The length of the CDR3 is 17 residues.

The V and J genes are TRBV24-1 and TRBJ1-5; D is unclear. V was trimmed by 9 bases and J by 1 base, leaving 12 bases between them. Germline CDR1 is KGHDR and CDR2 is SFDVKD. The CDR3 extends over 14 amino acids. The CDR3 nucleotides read TGTGCCACCTCCGACGCCAGAAGCAATCAGCCCCAGCATTTT. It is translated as CATSDARSNQPQHF.

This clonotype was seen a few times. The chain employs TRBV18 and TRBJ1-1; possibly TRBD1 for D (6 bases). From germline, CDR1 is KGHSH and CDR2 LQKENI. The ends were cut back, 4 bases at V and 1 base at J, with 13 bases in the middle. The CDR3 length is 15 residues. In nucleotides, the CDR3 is TGTGCCAGCTCACTTTTGACAGGAGAGAACACTGAAGCTTTCTTT. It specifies CASSLLTGENTEAFF.

The CDR3 loop reads CASSLHGTSVVSSYNEQFF. The CDR3 coding sequence is TGTGCCAGCAGCCTCCACGGGACTAGCGTGGTGAGCTCCTACAATGAGCAGTTCTTC. The chain combines TRBV6-5 with TRBJ2-1; 10 positions agree with TRBD2. This CDR3 has 19 amino acids. The trim removed 6 bases at V and 0 bases at J, leaving 14 bases unmatched. Germline lookup yields CDR1 MNHEY and CDR2 SVGAGI.

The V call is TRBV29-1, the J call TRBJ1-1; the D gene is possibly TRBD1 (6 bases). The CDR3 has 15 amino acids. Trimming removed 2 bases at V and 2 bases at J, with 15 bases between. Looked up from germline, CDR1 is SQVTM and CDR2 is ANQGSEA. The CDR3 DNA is TGCAGCGTTGAAAGGAGACGGGGGGCTAACACTGAAGCTTTCTTT. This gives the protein CSVERRRGANTEAFF.

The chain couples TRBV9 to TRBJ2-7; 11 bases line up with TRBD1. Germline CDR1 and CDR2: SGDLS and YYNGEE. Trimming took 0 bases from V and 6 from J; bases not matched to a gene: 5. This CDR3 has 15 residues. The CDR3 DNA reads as TGTGCCAGCAGCGTAGAGGGGACAGGGGGGATCGAGCAGTACTTC. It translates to CASSVEGTGGIEQYF.